Below, 7 T cell receptor beta chains from the same sample are listed, as sequenced in a study of shared clonotypes between healthy human individuals. Positively selected for CCR7, the CD45RO-negative cells used as naive CD8 cells excluded terminally differentiated effector memory CD45RA+ cells. Profiling relied on immunoSEQ multiplex PCR, and the TCRdb table lists in-frame clones only, not all of them. The sample has over 800,000 clones, about 92% seen once. The specimen was naive CD8+ T cells sorted from blood. The origin of the receptors is a man aged 25-45 years in good health.

This sequence joins TRBV5-5 and TRBJ2-5, with D perhaps TRBD2 (6 bases). V was trimmed by 7 bases and J by 9 bases, leaving 22 bases between them. The CDR3 is 14 amino acids. The germline CDR1 and CDR2 sequences are SGHKS and YYEKEE (reference sequence). The CDR3, as DNA: TGTGCCAGCGCCTCGGCGGGGCCCCTGGGGCCCCAGTACTTC. Residues: CASASAGPLGPQYF.

The V gene is TRBV29-1, the J gene TRBJ2-1, with D maybe TRBD2 (5 bases). V was clipped by 3 bases and J by 0 bases, with 12 bases between them. The length of the CDR3 is 15 residues. Germline-derived CDR1 and CDR2 are SQVTM and ANQGSEA. The CDR3 protein is CSVDGAVNSYNEQFF. The CDR3 region has the DNA TGCAGCGTTGACGGAGCGGTGAACTCCTACAATGAGCAGTTCTTC.

The chain couples TRBV2 to TRBJ2-7; the D is unclear. CDR1 SNHLY and CDR2 FYNNEI come from the germline V gene. The CDR3 has 12 residues. The germline V and J ends were trimmed by 10 bases and 0 bases, with 10 bases remaining between them. In nucleotides, the CDR3 is TGTGCCACCAAGCGTTCCTCCTACGAGCAGTACTTC. Its translation: CATKRSSYEQYF.

The chain is built from TRBV7-6 and TRBJ2-7, with D unclear. V lost 5 bases to trimming and J lost 4 bases, with 9 bases between them. Germline V lookup: CDR1 SGHVS, CDR2 FNYEAQ. CDR3 length equals 12 residues. This chain's CDR3 is CASSQAPYEQYF. CDR3 bases: TGTGCCAGCAGCCAAGCGCCGTACGAGCAGTACTTC.

The chain recombines TRBV7-9 with TRBJ2-1, with D possibly being TRBD2 (6 bases). Per germline, CDR1 SEHNR and CDR2 FQNEAQ (reference sequence). V dropped 6 bases and J dropped 0 bases, with 12 bases sitting between them. CDR3 length equals 15 residues. CDR3 residues: CASRWGDSSYNEQFF. CDR3 nucleotide sequence: TGTGCCAGCAGGTGGGGGGACTCCTCCTACAATGAGCAGTTCTTC.

The rearrangement uses TRBV11-2 and TRBJ2-3; 11 bases are a match to TRBD2. CDR3 length: 18 residues. The J segment lost 2 bases and the V segment lost 5 bases, leaving 12 bases of the junction unmatched. Per the germline V gene, CDR1 is SGHAT and CDR2 is FQNNGV. CDR3 loop: CASSGGPTSGSPTDTQYF. The CDR3 DNA reads TGTGCCAGCAGCGGAGGACCAACTAGCGGGAGTCCCACAGATACGCAGTATTTT.

V gene TRBV19 combines with J gene TRBJ1-1; D is uncertain. Trimming stripped 3 bases from V and 0 bases from J, with 17 bases between. Germline CDR1 is LNHDA and CDR2 is SQIVND (reference sequence). The CDR3 runs 17 residues. The CDR3 sequence is CASSIKFVVGVNTEAFF. CDR3 DNA: TGTGCCAGTAGTATTAAGTTTGTTGTGGGAGTGAACACTGAAGCTTTCTTT.